The 21 T cell receptor beta chains reported below all come from one sample, sequenced in a study of T cells expressing NK-cell markers. Using the 5' RACE reads, TCRdb records one entry per CDR3 protein without DNA. Its clone listing holds about 550,000 distinct CDR3 sequences. Sequencing was done on a sample of blood T cells: a sorted CD56 or NKG2C T cell subset, CD4+ or CD8+ T cells, or bulk PBMC T cells (not recorded which). The receptors stem from a man aged 18 to 29 in good health.

This chain links TRBV14 with TRBJ2-2; TCRdb's D call of TRBD1 is untestable without DNA. Per germline, CDR1 SGHDN and CDR2 FVKESK. The CDR3 has 16 amino acids. CDR3 amino acids: CASSQRLGALTGELFF.

V and J are TRBV7-2 and TRBJ2-1. Germline values: CDR1 SGHTA, CDR2 FQGNSA. CDR3 size: 16 residues. CDR3 sequence: CASSLVSMRYSTEQFF.

This chain joins TRBV28 and TRBJ1-5; the TCRdb call, TRBD1, lacks DNA for checking. Germline V gives CDR1 MDHEN, CDR2 SYDVKM. The CDR3 totals 18 residues. The CDR3: CASRTRQGGTSSNQPQHF.

V is TRBV7-8 and J is TRBJ2-7; with no DNA, the TCRdb D assignment of TRBD1 cannot be verified. The germline V gene has CDR1 SGHVS and CDR2 FQNEAQ. The CDR3 contains 15 residues. CDR3 protein: CASSPGGSGLYEQYF.

V gene TRBV5-1 combines with J gene TRBJ2-5; lacking DNA, the TRBD1 call made by TCRdb goes unchecked. Germline CDR1 and CDR2: SGHRS and YFSETQ. This CDR3 is 14 amino acids long. The CDR3 loop is CASSLDQGRETQYF.

The V gene is TRBV6-5, the J gene TRBJ2-2; TCRdb's D call of TRBD2 is untestable without DNA. This CDR3 has 17 amino acids. CDR1 MNHEY and CDR2 SVGAGI come from the germline V gene. CDR3 sequence reads: CASSYSRRGTNTGELFF.

CDR3 protein: CASSNPRDNEQFF. The chain has TRBV7-9 and TRBJ2-1; TCRdb reports TRBD2, a call that lacks DNA to check it against. This CDR3 region has 13 residues. Germline V lookup: CDR1 SEHNR, CDR2 FQNEAQ (reference sequence).

J is TRBJ1-6 and V is TRBV10-3; TCRdb lists TRBD1, though no DNA is available to test this call. The CDR3 extends over 14 amino acids. Germline-derived CDR1 and CDR2 are ENHRY and SYGVKD. The CDR3 here is CAISLDRGDSPLHF.

V usage is TRBV9 and J usage is TRBJ2-5; TCRdb designates TRBD2, a call that cannot be tested without DNA. In germline, CDR1 is SGDLS, CDR2 YYNGEE. This CDR3 contains 16 residues. CDR3 loop: CASSTLAGAPQETQYF.

This rearrangement joins TRBV15 to TRBJ2-2; TCRdb lists TRBD1, though no DNA is available to test this call. From germline, CDR1 is LNHNV and CDR2 YYDKDF (reference sequence). The CDR3 is 15 residues long. CDR3 loop: CATSSGRGGRGELFF. Variable domain in full (rest from reference TRBV15 and TRBJ2-2): DAMVIQNPRYQVTQFGKPVTLSCSQTLNHNVMYWYQQKSSQAPKLLFHYYDKDFNNEADTPDNFQSRRPNTSFCFLDIRSPGLGDTAMYLCATSSGRGGRGELFFGEGSRLTVL.

The chain combines TRBV10-3 with TRBJ2-5. The CDR3 consists of 14 residues. Germline V lookup: CDR1 ENHRY, CDR2 SYGVKD. The CDR3 reads CAISESGNGETQYF.

V gene TRBV15 combines with J gene TRBJ2-2; TCRdb names TRBD1, which stays unverified in the absence of DNA. Germline lookup yields CDR1 LNHNV and CDR2 YYDKDF (reference sequence). The CDR3 has 17 residues. CDR3 sequence: CATSRDRVGNGPGELFF. Full variable domain (remainder filled in from reference TRBV15 and TRBJ2-2): DAMVIQNPRYQVTQFGKPVTLSCSQTLNHNVMYWYQQKSSQAPKLLFHYYDKDFNNEADTPDNFQSRRPNTSFCFLDIRSPGLGDTAMYLCATSRDRVGNGPGELFFGEGSRLTVL.

The chain couples TRBV20-1 to TRBJ2-5; TCRdb selects TRBD1, and the lack of DNA leaves this call unchecked. CDR1 and CDR2 from the germline V gene are DFQATT and SNEGSKA (reference sequence). This CDR3 region has 14 residues. The CDR3 region is CSARNRGPQRTQYF.

The chain joins TRBV6-2 or TRBV6-3 to TRBJ2-7; TCRdb's D call of TRBD1 is untestable without DNA. The CDR3 covers 15 residues. The germline gives CDR1 MNHEY, CDR2 SVGEGT. CDR3 protein: CASSYLSGSNHEQYF.

The J gene is TRBJ2-1, the V gene TRBV5-1. This CDR3 contains 16 residues. Germline V gene sequence: CDR1 SGHRS, CDR2 YFSETQ. CDR3 amino acids: CASSLEAGSAYNEQFF.

The chain carries TRBV7-6 and TRBJ2-5; TCRdb selects TRBD1, and the lack of DNA leaves this call unchecked. From germline, CDR1 is SGHVS and CDR2 FNYEAQ. This CDR3 region has 15 residues. The CDR3 region is CASSPRDRAAETQYF. Complete variable domain (other parts from reference TRBV7-6 and TRBJ2-5): GAGVSQSPRYKVTKRGQDVALRCDPISGHVSLYWYRQALGQGPEFLTYFNYEAQQDKSGLPNDRFSAERPEGSISTLTIQRTEQRDSAMYRCASSPRDRAAETQYFGPGTRLLVL.

The chain is built from TRBV5-4 and TRBJ2-5; TCRdb reports TRBD2, a call that lacks DNA to check it against. The CDR3 spans 16 residues. CDR1 is SGHNT, CDR2 YYREEE, per germline (reference sequence). The CDR3: CASSAGLAGGKETQYF. The variable domain in full, completed from reference TRBV5-4 and TRBJ2-5, reads ETGVTQSPTHLIKTRGQQVTLRCSSQSGHNTVSWYQQALGQGPQFIFQYYREEENGRGNFPPRFSGLQFPNYSSELNVNALELDDSALYLCASSAGLAGGKETQYFGPGTRLLVL.

This chain uses TRBV2 with TRBJ2-2; TCRdb indicates TRBD2, and absent DNA this call remains unverified. CDR3 length: 16 residues. Germline lookup yields CDR1 SNHLY and CDR2 FYNNEI. CDR3 sequence: CASKGLREPDTGELFF.

The chain links TRBV7-2 to TRBJ2-5; with no DNA, the TCRdb D assignment of TRBD1 cannot be verified. The CDR3 contains 13 residues. Germline V lookup: CDR1 SGHTA, CDR2 FQGNSA. CDR3 protein: CASSWGPTETQYF.

The chain uses TRBV7-6 and TRBJ2-5. The germline V gene encodes CDR1 SGHVS and CDR2 FNYEAQ. This CDR3 is built from 14 residues. CDR3 amino acids: CASSLSQPPETQYF.

This chain links TRBV2 with TRBJ1-4; TCRdb proposes TRBD1, but this gene call is untestable without DNA. The CDR3 spans 14 residues. Per the germline V gene, CDR1 is SNHLY and CDR2 is FYNNEI. CDR3 protein: CASSIRQDNEKLFF.